These 11 T cell receptor beta chains share one sample of origin, sequenced in a study of immune reconstitution after stem cell transplant in scleroderma. MiXCR, run by TCRdb on the RT-PCR reads, gives a single entry per CDR3 protein. This table has around 2,600 distinct CDR3 sequences, around 6.4% appearing once. Sampling was done before or after autologous hematopoietic stem cell transplantation (not recorded which). Every receptor here comes from a female donor with systemic sclerosis.

Judged by abundance, this clonotype is medium-sized. The J gene is TRBJ2-6, the V gene TRBV2, with D possibly TRBD1 on 5 matching bases. V was cut by 8 bases and J by 0 bases, with 11 bases left in between. This CDR3 spans 15 amino acids. Germline CDR1 reads SNHLY; CDR2 reads FYNNEI. The CDR3 DNA follows: TGTGCCAGCGTAACCCAGGGCTCTGGGGCCAACGTCCTGACTTTC. Residues: CASVTQGSGANVLTF.

In this sample, this clonotype is medium-sized (0.01 to 0.1%). The chain couples TRBV6-2 or TRBV6-3 to TRBJ1-4, with D unclear. The CDR3 is made up of 12 amino acids. Germline V gives CDR1 MNHEY, CDR2 SVGEGT. V shed 6 bases and J shed 6 bases, with 8 bases lying between them. CDR3 protein: CASSPADEKLFF. CDR3 coding DNA: TGTGCCAGCAGCCCCGCGGATGAAAAACTGTTTTTT.

In its sample, this clonotype was seen a few times. Written as DNA, the CDR3 is TGTGCCAGCAGCCGGAGCGCAGATACGCAGTATTTT. Its protein is CASSRSADTQYF. The V gene is TRBV7-9, the J gene TRBJ2-3; D unresolved. This CDR3 has 12 amino acids. The germline V and J ends were trimmed by 5 bases and 4 bases, with 7 bases remaining between them. CDR1 and CDR2 (germline): SEHNR, FQNEAQ (reference sequence).

This clonotype is termed medium-sized. The chain is built from TRBV6-1 and TRBJ1-1; weak D call: TRBD1 (6 bases). V gave up 1 base and J gave up 1 base, with 19 bases separating them. The CDR3 is made up of 18 amino acids. Per germline, CDR1 MNHNS and CDR2 SASEGT. The CDR3 protein is CASSEGYPLGQRNTEAFF. DNA of the CDR3: TGTGCCAGCAGTGAAGGCTACCCTCTAGGACAGAGGAACACTGAAGCTTTCTTT.

By sample fraction, this clonotype is medium-sized. The chain has TRBV7-9 and TRBJ1-1; tentative D call: TRBD1 (5 bases). This CDR3 contains 14 residues. Germline values: CDR1 SEHNR, CDR2 FQNEAQ (reference sequence). Trimming cost V 4 bases and J 1 base, with 10 bases left between them. CDR3 nucleotides: TGTGCCAGCAGCTCCGGGACTTCGAACACTGAAGCTTTCTTT. Encoded protein: CASSSGTSNTEAFF.

By share, this clonotype counts as medium-sized. This sequence joins TRBV6-2 or TRBV6-3 and TRBJ1-4; D ambiguous. CDR1 MNHEY and CDR2 SVGEGT come from the germline V gene. The CDR3 is 14 amino acids. V lost 7 bases to trimming and J lost 3 bases, with 12 bases between them. The CDR3 region is CASIPAASNEKLFF. The CDR3 coding sequence is TGTGCCAGCATACCCGCGGCATCTAATGAAAAACTGTTTTTT.

This clonotype is medium-sized (0.01 to 0.1%) by share. The CDR3 DNA reads as TGTGCCAGCTCCAAAGACGGGTACGAGCAGTACTTC. Translated, it gives CASSKDGYEQYF. The chain joins TRBV18 to TRBJ2-7; D unclear. Per the germline V gene, CDR1 is KGHSH and CDR2 is LQKENI. With 6 bases removed from V and 4 bases from J, the gap between germline ends came to 10 bases. The CDR3 extends over 12 amino acids.

By share, this clonotype ranks as medium-sized. V and J are TRBV20-1 and TRBJ2-3; D possibly matches TRBD1 or TRBD2 (5 bases each). CDR1 and CDR2 from the germline V gene are DFQATT and SNEGSKA (reference sequence). V was trimmed by 5 bases and J by 8 bases, leaving 23 bases between them. This CDR3 has 15 amino acids. For the CDR3, the DNA is TGCAGTGCTCCGGGCCCCGGGGCCTCTTTGGTTACGCAGTATTTT. Protein: CSAPGPGASLVTQYF.

As to this clonotype: This sequence may be a read error, since a much larger clone differs from it by one base. The V and J genes are TRBV27 and TRBJ2-7; D may be TRBD2 (6 bases). Germline CDR1 reads MNHEY; CDR2 reads SMNVEV (reference sequence). Trimming removed 10 bases at V and 4 bases at J, with 26 bases between. The CDR3 runs 16 residues. CDR3: CANRPLWVGSNYEQYF. The CDR3 nucleotides read TGTGCCAACAGGCCCCTGTGGGTCGGGAGTAATTACGAGCAGTACTTC.

This clonotype is judged medium-sized. This rearrangement joins TRBV27 to TRBJ1-5, with a tentative D call TRBD1 (6 bases). Germline CDR1 is MNHEY and CDR2 is SMNVEV (reference sequence). V lost 2 bases to trimming and J lost 4 bases, with 15 bases between them. The CDR3 runs 16 residues. CDR3 residues: CASSLVGQGLNQPQHF. DNA of the CDR3: TGTGCCAGCAGTTTAGTGGGGCAGGGGCTGAATCAGCCCCAGCATTTT.

This clonotype rates as large. V usage is TRBV5-5 and J usage is TRBJ1-1, with D maybe TRBD1 (6 bases). This CDR3 spans 14 amino acids. CDR1 is SGHKS, CDR2 YYEKEE, per germline (reference sequence). V lost 2 bases, J lost 0 bases, and 8 bases lay in between. CDR3 protein: CASSFWDMNTEAFF. The DNA of the CDR3 is TGTGCCAGCAGCTTTTGGGACATGAACACTGAAGCTTTCTTT.